This paragraph covers one T cell receptor (beta chain) sequence. The antigen remains undetermined. This sample was included in a study of healthy donors' naive CD4 and CD8 T cells. Study conclusions and caveats: Negatively charged CDR3s marked CD8+ lineage; positively charged CDR3s marked CD4+ lineage. CDR3 charge plus V and J genes appeared to account for roughly 13% of CD4/CD8 variance.

V was trimmed by 5 bases and J by 0 bases, leaving 17 bases between them. The CDR3 spans 16 residues. CD4+CD8-CD45RO-CD45RA+ cells were naive CD4+; CD8+CD4-CD45RA+CD27bright cells were naive CD8+. A linear amplification protocol produced the TCR libraries from about 450 ng of total RNA. MiXCR was run by TCRdb on the reads, yielding one entry per CDR3 protein. The repertoire has around 200,000 distinct CDR3 sequences, over 60% of them found once; the top ten carry 2.3%. The sample taken for sequencing was naive CD4+ and CD8+ T cells sorted from blood, pooled from several donors. The clonotype was recovered from a pool of human donors in good health; the sample pools cells from several healthy donors. The chain combines TRBV12-3 or TRBV12-4 with TRBJ2-7; D is undetermined. CDR3 residues: CASSLNGSPISYEQYF. The CDR3 nucleotides are TGTGCCAGCAGTCTCAACGGGTCCCCTATCTCCTACGAGCAGTACTTC.